The rows below give T cell receptor beta chains drawn from one sample of a study of lymphopenia after photon versus proton radiotherapy. The table came from immunoSEQ multiplex PCR; TCRdb's copy has only in-frame clones and leaves some out. The sample lists under 20,000 clones; around 90% were seen once. The material was peripheral blood, obtained from a patient treated with photon-based radiotherapy. The receptors come from a woman between 40 and 50 years old with cholangiocarcinoma. The CDR3 runs from the conserved cysteine through the conserved F or W. A D gene is named only where the DNA matches it firmly. Where a row states a size, it is once, few, many or the class of an expanded clone; other rows omit it.

abundance,d_gene,v_gene,j_gene,CDR3aa,CDR3nt
-,-,TRBV5-1,TRBJ2-7,CASSSGGTSLEEQYF,TGCGCCAGCAGCTCCGGGGGTACAAGCTTAGAGGAGCAGTACTTC
-,TRBD2,TRBV19,TRBJ2-2,CASSTGLAGLLNTGELFF,TGTGCCAGTAGTACTGGACTAGCGGGACTTTTGAACACCGGGGAGCTGTTTTTT
-,-,TRBV7-8,TRBJ1-1,CASSLQQGRAFF,TGTGCCAGCAGCCTCCAACAGGGACGGGCTTTCTTT
-,-,TRBV7-9,TRBJ1-2,CASSFPVSSGPGGYGYTF,TGTGCCAGCAGCTTTCCCGTCAGTTCTGGGCCGGGGGGATATGGCTACACCTTC
-,-,TRBV27,TRBJ1-1,CASSLGGGRRNTEAFF,TGTGCCAGCAGTTTAGGGGGGGGGCGCCGGAACACTGAAGCTTTCTTT
-,TRBD2,TRBV9,TRBJ2-7,CASGAGDYDEQYF,TGTGCCAGCGGGGCGGGAGACTACGACGAGCAGTACTTC
-,TRBD1,TRBV7-3,TRBJ1-1,CASSSSTGPYTEAFF,TGTGCCAGCAGCTCCTCGACAGGGCCTTACACTGAAGCTTTCTTT
-,TRBD2,TRBV9,TRBJ2-1,CASSVGLAGYNEQFF,TGTGCCAGCAGCGTAGGTTTAGCGGGATACAATGAGCAGTTCTTC
-,-,TRBV5-1,TRBJ2-5,CASSLLAQVQYF,TGCGCCAGCAGCTTGTTGGCTCAAGTCCAGTACTTC
-,TRBD1,TRBV2,TRBJ2-1,CASSAQTGGNEQFF,TGTGCCAGCAGTGCCCAGACAGGGGGCAATGAGCAGTTCTTC
once,-,TRBV5-6,TRBJ2-7,CASSSVGQQGFDWGYEQYF,TGTGCCAGCAGCTCGGTTGGTCAGCAGGGGTTCGACTGGGGGTACGAGCAGTACTTC
-,TRBD1,TRBV7-3,TRBJ1-1,CASSFRQGTEAFF,TGTGCCAGCAGCTTCCGACAGGGCACTGAAGCTTTCTTT